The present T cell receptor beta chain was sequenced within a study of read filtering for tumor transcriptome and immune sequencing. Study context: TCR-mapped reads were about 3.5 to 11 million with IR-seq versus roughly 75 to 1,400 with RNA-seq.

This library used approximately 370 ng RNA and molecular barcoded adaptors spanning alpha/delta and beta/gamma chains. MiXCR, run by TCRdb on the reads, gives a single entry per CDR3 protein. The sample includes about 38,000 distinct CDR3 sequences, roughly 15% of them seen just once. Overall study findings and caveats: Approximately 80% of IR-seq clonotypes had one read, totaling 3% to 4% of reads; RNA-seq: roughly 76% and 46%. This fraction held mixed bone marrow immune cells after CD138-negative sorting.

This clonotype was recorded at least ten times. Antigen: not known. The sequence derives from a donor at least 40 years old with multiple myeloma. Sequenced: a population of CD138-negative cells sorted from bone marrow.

The CDR3 loop is CSVGGGYEQYF. CDR3 coding DNA: TGCAGCGTTGGGGGCGGCTACGAGCAGTACTTC. The chain employs TRBV29-1 and TRBJ2-7, with D possibly TRBD1 on 5 matching bases. CDR1 SQVTM and CDR2 ANQGSEA come from the germline V gene. This CDR3 has 11 residues. V lost 4 bases and J 3 bases, leaving 7 bases between the germline ends.